Here is one T cell receptor beta chain with its context. What it binds is unknown. CDR1 and CDR2 from the germline V gene are SNHLY and FYNNEI. CDR3 length equals 15 residues. Trimming took 7 bases from V and 5 from J, leaving 20 bases between them. The data stem from a study of cytomegalovirus exposure and HLA in healthy donors. Study background: Counted in an early data release were roughly 87 million unique TCRs from HLA-typed donors.

Study-level points and caveats: HLA alleles were associated with 15,000 to 20,000 TCR beta sequences in a later analysis at 0.05 false discovery rate. In vitro assays verified that three CMV-associated chains recognized CMV antigens specifically.

With 60 Vbeta and 13 Jbeta primers, the PCR was carried out. Generated by immunoSEQ multiplex PCR, the TCRdb table keeps only in-frame clones and is missing some. The table has 150,000 or so clones, just over 75% seen once. This clonotype originated in a man in his forties or fifties in good health and CMV-seronegative. The rearrangement uses TRBV2 and TRBJ2-5, with TRBD2 as a possible D gene (5 bases). Sequenced sample: PBMCs. CDR3 in amino acids: CASTLSSGFVETQYF. The CDR3 coding sequence is TGTGCCAGCACCCTCAGTTCGGGGTTCGTCGAGACCCAGTACTTC. Full variable domain (rest looked up from reference TRBV2 and TRBJ2-5): EPEVTQTPSHQVTQMGQEVILRCVPISNHLYFYWYRQILGQKVEFLVSFYNNEISEKSEIFDDQFSVERPDGSNFTLKIRSTKLEDSAMYFCASTLSSGFVETQYFGPGTRLLVL.